The present T cell receptor beta chain was sequenced within a study of blood T cell repertoires in COVID-19. Study as a whole: Samples taken during acute and convalescent COVID-19 were collected in the United States, Italy and Spain. The analysed material was cDNA or gDNA that came from T cells, B-cell-depleted T cells, or PBMCs.

Per the original data handling: Cell counts per sample came from amplifying reference gene primers. Produced via immunoSEQ multiplex PCR; TCRdb's table is partial and in-frame only. The V and J calls and the clone size are those of that table, but D and trimming were determined from the DNA. The repertoire has about 340,000 clones, 70% to 90% of them found once; the top ten carry under 8.5%. Trimming left V 3 bases short and J 5 bases short, with 14 bases between. The CDR3 covers 15 residues. The germline CDR1 and CDR2 sequences are SGHDT and YYEEEE. Patients at the Seattle site were enrolled during active infection and followed longitudinally.

The sequence was collected from a woman aged 55 to 70 with COVID-19, enrolled during active disease. Sample: peripheral blood. V is TRBV5-6 and J is TRBJ2-2; possible D gene TRBD1, 6 bases. The CDR3 DNA reads TGTGCCAGCAGCTCCCAGGGGCCGTTGACCGGGGAGCTGTTTTTT. Amino acids: CASSSQGPLTGELFF.